One sample yielded the 15 T cell receptor beta chains listed below, sequenced in a study of identical twins. TCRdb recomputed calls from the 5' RACE reads with MiXCR, one row per CDR3 protein. Of 1,800,000 or so distinct CDR3 sequences in the sample, around 33% were seen once. Sequencing was performed on cord blood. The receptors shown here come from a newborn girl in good health.

This clonotype came up once. The V call is TRBV7-2, the J call TRBJ1-1; D possibly corresponds to TRBD1 (6 bases). The CDR3 has 13 amino acids. The V gene lost 4 bases and the J gene lost 5 bases, with 11 bases spanning the gap. Per germline, CDR1 SGHTA and CDR2 FQGNSA. In nucleotides, the CDR3 is TGTGCCAGCAGCTCAGGGGCATGGACTGAAGCTTTCTTT. Amino acid sequence: CASSSGAWTEAFF.

For the CDR3, the DNA is TGTGCCAGCAGTTTGAGTCGGGGGGTCCAAGAGACCCAGTACTTC. Residues: CASSLSRGVQETQYF. The genes are TRBV12-3 or TRBV12-4 and TRBJ2-5, with TRBD2 identical over 7 bases. Losses at the gene ends were 3 bases for V and 1 base for J; bases not matched to a gene: 5. The CDR3 loop spans 15 amino acids.

This clonotype was seen a few times. The junction departs from the called germline gene at one end, perhaps through a read error. This chain links TRBV28 with TRBJ2-5, with unresolved D. The CDR3 sequence is 14 residues long. Germline CDR1 is MDHEN and CDR2 is SYDVKM. The CDR3 is CACRHTPAKETQYF. CDR3 in DNA: TGTGCCTGCAGACACACCCCAGCTAAAGAGACCCAGTACTTC.

The genes are TRBV24-1 and TRBJ1-5; D might be TRBD1 (5 bases). The V end lost 3 bases, the J end lost 0 bases, and 11 bases lay between the germline ends. Per germline, CDR1 KGHDR and CDR2 SFDVKD. This CDR3 is 16 amino acids long. The CDR3: CATSDGTGDSNQPQHF. CDR3 nucleotides: TGTGCCACCAGTGATGGGACCGGGGATAGCAATCAGCCCCAGCATTTT.

There are a few counts of this clonotype. The chain employs TRBV2 and TRBJ1-4; D is unclear. With 4 bases removed from V and 5 bases from J, the gap between germline ends came to 8 bases. Germline V lookup: CDR1 SNHLY, CDR2 FYNNEI. CDR3 length: 13 residues. Written as DNA, the CDR3 is TGTGCCAGCAGTGTATTAGAGAATGAAAAACTGTTTTTT. This sequence encodes CASSVLENEKLFF.

The V gene is TRBV28, the J gene TRBJ1-1; weak D call: TRBD1 (5 bases). V was trimmed by 3 bases and J by 1 base, leaving 15 bases between them. The CDR3 runs to 16 residues. The germline CDR1 and CDR2 sequences are MDHEN and SYDVKM. For the CDR3, the DNA is TGTGCCAGCAGTTTGTATCTGGGCAGGGCGAACACTGAAGCTTTCTTT. Translated, it gives CASSLYLGRANTEAFF.

This clonotype came up a few times. The chain links TRBV6-2 or TRBV6-3 to TRBJ2-1; 11 bases line up with TRBD2. V trimming: 4 bases; J trimming: 0 bases; junction bases outside the gene matches: 5. This CDR3 is built from 17 residues. Germline lookup yields CDR1 MNHEY and CDR2 SVGEGT. Here the CDR3 DNA reads TGTGCCAGCAGTTCTCCTAGCGGGAGGAGCTCCTACAATGAGCAGTTCTTC. Its protein is CASSSPSGRSSYNEQFF.

This clonotype came up a few times. The CDR3 spells CASSEWGGAGKNIQYF. As DNA, the CDR3 is TGTGCCAGCAGTGAGTGGGGGGGCGCGGGCAAAAACATTCAGTACTTC. The chain links TRBV2 to TRBJ2-4; D perhaps matches TRBD2 (7 bases). The V gene lost 3 bases and the J gene lost 3 bases, with 15 bases spanning the gap. Germline values: CDR1 SNHLY, CDR2 FYNNEI. This CDR3 region has 16 residues.

This clonotype was seen only a few times. This rearrangement joins TRBV19 to TRBJ2-1; D is perhaps TRBD2 (6 bases). The CDR3 totals 16 residues. V was clipped by 7 bases and J by 4 bases, with 20 bases between them. In germline, CDR1 is LNHDA, CDR2 SQIVND (reference sequence). CDR3 DNA: TGTGCCAGTACCCAACGACTAGGAGCTGTATACAATGAGCAGTTCTTC. Translating it yields CASTQRLGAVYNEQFF.

In this sample, this clonotype turned up a few times. The V call is TRBV7-2, the J call TRBJ2-7, with 7 positions matching TRBD2. The CDR3 spans 15 residues. The ends lost 1 base at V and 0 bases at J; junction bases unmatched: 3. Germline V gives CDR1 SGHTA, CDR2 FQGNSA. The CDR3 sequence: CASSLEGTTSYEQYF. In DNA, the CDR3 is TGTGCCAGCAGCTTAGAGGGGACTACCTCCTACGAGCAGTACTTC.

This sequence joins TRBV29-1 and TRBJ1-1; 7 bases are shared with TRBD1. Germline V CDR1 and CDR2: SQVTM, ANQGSEA. The CDR3 covers 13 residues. After removal of 5 bases from V and 3 bases from J, the junction contained 6 bases not matched to a gene. CDR3 sequence: CSVPDREDTEAFF. CDR3 sequence (DNA): TGCAGCGTTCCTGACAGGGAGGACACTGAAGCTTTCTTT.

The rearrangement links TRBV20-1 to TRBJ1-5, with D possibly TRBD1 on 5 matching bases. The ends were cut back, 5 bases at V and 4 bases at J, with 18 bases in the middle. CDR3 length: 15 amino acids. CDR1 and CDR2 from the germline V gene are DFQATT and SNEGSKA (reference sequence). The CDR3 DNA reads as TGCAGTGCTCCAAGGGTCGGGGCACCTAATCAGCCCCAGCATTTT. It codes for CSAPRVGAPNQPQHF.

CDR3 bases: TGTGCCAGCAGGCTCACAGGGCCCGGGGAGCTGTTTTTT. Its protein product is CASRLTGPGELFF. This rearrangement joins TRBV6-1 to TRBJ2-2, with D possibly matching TRBD1 (6 bases). Looked up from germline, CDR1 is MNHNS and CDR2 is SASEGT. The CDR3 length is 13 residues. Deletions cut 6 bases from V and 6 bases from J, with 11 bases between.

This clonotype showed up many times. This chain uses TRBV28 with TRBJ1-5, with a tentative D call TRBD1 (5 bases). CDR3 size: 12 residues. V was clipped by 6 bases and J by 4 bases, with 7 bases between them. The germline CDR1 and CDR2 sequences are MDHEN and SYDVKM. The CDR3 here is CASREGNQPQHF. CDR3 DNA: TGTGCCAGCAGGGAGGGGAATCAGCCCCAGCATTTT. Filled out from reference TRBV28 and TRBJ1-5, the complete variable domain reads DVKVTQSSRYLVKRTGEKVFLECVQDMDHENMFWYRQDPGLGLRLIYFSYDVKMKEKGDIPEGYSVSREKKERFSLILESASTNQTSMYLCASREGNQPQHFGDGTRLSIL.

The chain is built from TRBV6-2 or TRBV6-3 and TRBJ2-7, with TRBD2 identical over 10 bases. CDR1 and CDR2 (germline): MNHEY, SVGEGT. The CDR3 extends over 14 amino acids. V shed 10 bases and J 1 base; nucleotides not matched to a gene: 7. The CDR3 sequence is CATSRLAGSYEQYF. CDR3 DNA sequence: TGTGCCACTTCAAGACTAGCGGGTTCCTACGAGCAGTACTTC.